This T cell receptor (beta chain) appears in the sequencing data of a study of blood T cells in healthy people across ages. Collection of 9 to 10 milliliters of peripheral blood was performed for each donor. Using a J-beta primer mix together with a sample-barcoded 5' primer, a second PCR was run for about 6 to 11 cycles. TCRdb re-called the 5' RACE reads through MiXCR, storing one row per CDR3 protein. Altogether 760,000 or so distinct CDR3 sequences are present, 25% being singletons, with the ten largest covering under 9.5%. The length of the CDR3 is 18 residues. The trim removed 4 bases at V and 2 bases at J, leaving 12 bases unmatched. From germline, CDR1 is LGHNA and CDR2 YNFKEQ. The table lists this clonotype with a few counts. This sample also appeared in a second study, on T cells of mothers and their children. In that study: RNA that had been extracted went wholly into cDNA synthesis, at roughly 1.5 ug per 15 ul.

This TCR was sampled from a boy younger than 18 in good health. The chain uses TRBV4-2 and TRBJ2-7, with 12 bases identical to TRBD2. Source material: blood. CDR3 loop: CASSRGTSGRHPPYEQYF. The CDR3 DNA reads TGTGCCAGCAGCCGAGGAACTAGCGGGAGGCATCCTCCCTACGAGCAGTACTTC.